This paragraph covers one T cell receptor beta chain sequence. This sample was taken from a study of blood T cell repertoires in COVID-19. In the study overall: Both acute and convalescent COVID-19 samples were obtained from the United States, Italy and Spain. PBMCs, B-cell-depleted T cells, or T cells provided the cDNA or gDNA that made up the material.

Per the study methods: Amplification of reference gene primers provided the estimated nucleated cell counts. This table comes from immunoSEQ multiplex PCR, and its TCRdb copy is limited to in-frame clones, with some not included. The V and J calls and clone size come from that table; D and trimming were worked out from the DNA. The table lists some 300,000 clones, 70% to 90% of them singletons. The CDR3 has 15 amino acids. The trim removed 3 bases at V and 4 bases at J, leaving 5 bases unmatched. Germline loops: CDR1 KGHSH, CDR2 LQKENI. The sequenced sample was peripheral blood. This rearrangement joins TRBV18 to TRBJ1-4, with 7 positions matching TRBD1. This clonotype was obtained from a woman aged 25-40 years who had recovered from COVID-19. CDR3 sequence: CASSPNRGDNEKLFF. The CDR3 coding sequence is TGTGCCAGCTCACCGAACAGGGGCGATAATGAAAAACTGTTTTTT.